These 19 T cell receptor beta chains share one sample of origin, sequenced in a study of T cell responses to AZD1222 COVID-19 vaccine. TCRdb keeps only in-frame clones here, not all; method: immunoSEQ multiplex PCR. The sample shows some 100,000 clones, about 88% of them seen only once. Sequencing was performed on peripheral blood, taken on day 0 of AZD1222 vaccination. Source of these receptors: an adult in good health.

The CDR3 protein is CATSDWGQGGTDTQYF. CDR3 DNA sequence: TGTGCCACCAGTGATTGGGGACAGGGTGGCACAGATACGCAGTATTTT. The chain carries TRBV24-1 and TRBJ2-3; 9 nucleotides agree with TRBD1. The CDR3 is 16 amino acids. Germline loops: CDR1 KGHDR, CDR2 SFDVKD. With V trimmed by 2 bases and J by 1 base, 3 bases remained unmatched.

This clone was picked up one time. The chain carries TRBV20-1 and TRBJ1-2, with 7 bases matching TRBD1. Germline CDR1 reads DFQATT; CDR2 reads SNEGSKA (reference sequence). Germline trimming cut 3 bases from V and 7 bases from J; bases unmatched to any gene: 8. This CDR3 is built from 13 residues. The CDR3 nucleotides are TGCAGTGCTAGTCGCAGGGGGTCTATTGGCTACACCTTC. Its translation: CSASRRGSIGYTF.

This chain links TRBV3-1 (or the pseudogene TRBV3-2) with TRBJ1-4, with D maybe TRBD1 (5 bases). Trimming took off 4 bases at V and 5 bases at J, with 17 bases between the two ends. Germline-derived CDR1 and CDR2 are LGHDT and YNNKEL (reference sequence). This CDR3 comprises 16 residues. CDR3 DNA sequence: TGTGCCAGCAGCCCCCCATCAGTATGGGGGAATGAAAAACTGTTTTTT. Translation gives CASSPPSVWGNEKLFF.

This chain connects TRBV29-1 to TRBJ2-1, with unresolved D. Between the trimmed V and J ends, which lost 4 bases and 0 bases, there was a span of 7 bases. The CDR3 spans 13 residues. CDR1 and CDR2 (germline): SQVTM, ANQGSEA. The CDR3 loop reads CSVVQFSYNEQFF. For the CDR3, the DNA is TGCAGCGTTGTCCAATTCTCCTACAATGAGCAGTTCTTC.

The rearrangement joins TRBV7-2 to TRBJ1-5; TRBD1 aligns across 9 bases. Germline lookup yields CDR1 SGHTA and CDR2 FQGNSA. V was clipped by 5 bases and J by 7 bases; unmatched bases: 9. This CDR3 spans 15 amino acids. CDR3 coding DNA: TGTGCCAGCAGCCCACCGGGACAGGGCAGACAGCCCCAGCATTTT. It is translated as CASSPPGQGRQPQHF.

CDR3 DNA sequence: TGTGCCAGCAGCTCTCACTACGAGCAGTACTTC. This encodes CASSSHYEQYF. The chain uses TRBV5-8 and TRBJ2-7; D remains unclear. The V gene's germline CDR1 is SGHTS and CDR2 YDEGEE. V lost 3 bases, J lost 3 bases, and 4 bases lay in between. The CDR3 contains 11 residues. The full variable domain, its missing parts supplied by reference TRBV5-8 and TRBJ2-7, is EAGVTQSPTHLIKTRGQQATLRCSPISGHTSVYWYQQALGLGLQFLLWYDEGEERNRGNFPPRFSGRQFPNYSSELNVNALELEDSALYLCASSSHYEQYFGPGTRLTVT.

The chain links TRBV19 to TRBJ1-2, with 8 bases matching TRBD1. With 8 bases clipped from V and 4 bases from J, the junction kept 6 bases outside the gene matches. CDR1 and CDR2 from the germline V gene are LNHDA and SQIVND (reference sequence). This CDR3 is 13 amino acids long. For the CDR3, the DNA is TGTGCCAGTCGAGGAGACAGGGGCTATGGCTACACCTTC. This codes for CASRGDRGYGYTF.

V is TRBV18 and J is TRBJ1-2, with 11 nucleotides matching TRBD1. From germline, CDR1 is KGHSH and CDR2 LQKENI. V lost 5 bases, J lost 5 bases, and 7 bases stayed unmatched. CDR3 length equals 15 residues. CDR3 sequence reads: CASSIRDRGTYGYTF. CDR3 sequence (DNA): TGTGCCAGCTCAATTAGGGACAGGGGGACGTATGGCTACACCTTC.

The rearrangement joins TRBV9 to TRBJ2-4; D is possibly TRBD2 (7 bases). V dropped 3 bases and J dropped 7 bases, with 14 bases sitting between them. Germline lookup yields CDR1 SGDLS and CDR2 YYNGEE. The length of the CDR3 is 14 residues. The CDR3 loop reads CASSGEGQGNIQYF. CDR3 nucleotide sequence: TGTGCCAGCAGCGGGGAGGGGCAGGGGAACATTCAGTACTTC.

The V and J genes are TRBV6-1 and TRBJ2-2; 8 positions match TRBD2. The CDR3 length is 14 residues. After removal of 2 bases from V and 4 bases from J, the junction contained 0 bases not matched to a gene. CDR1 and CDR2 from the germline V gene are MNHNS and SASEGT. CDR3 nucleotides: TGTGCCAGCAGTGAACTAGCGGGCACCGGGGAGCTGTTTTTT. Translation gives CASSELAGTGELFF.

This clone was seen only once. The chain combines TRBV5-1 with TRBJ2-7; unclear D gene. Germline assignment: CDR1 SGHRS and CDR2 YFSETQ. The CDR3 length is 11 residues. V shed 4 bases and J shed 3 bases, with 5 bases lying between them. CDR3 bases: TGCGCCAGCAGCCCCGGCTACGAGCAGTACTTC. This translates into CASSPGYEQYF.

This chain joins TRBV21-1 and TRBJ2-1; the table's D gene call, TRBD2, was not cross checked with the DNA. TRBV21-1 has pseudogene status. CDR3 length: 18 residues. This chain's CDR3 is CASSKYREVAGVQNEQFF. CDR3 in DNA: TGTGCCAGCAGCAAATACCGGGAGGTAGCGGGAGTCCAAAATGAGCAGTTCTTC.

This chain connects TRBV5-1 to TRBJ1-3, with D perhaps matching TRBD1 (6 bases). V was trimmed by 4 bases and J by 7 bases, leaving 21 bases between them. CDR3 length equals 16 residues. Germline V gives CDR1 SGHRS, CDR2 YFSETQ. The CDR3: CASSPSVGGEKNTIYF. Written as DNA, the CDR3 is TGCGCCAGCAGCCCCTCCGTGGGGGGCGAGAAGAACACCATATATTTT.

The chain links TRBV19 to TRBJ1-4; 9 positions match TRBD1. The CDR3 covers 14 residues. Germline loops: CDR1 LNHDA, CDR2 SQIVND (reference sequence). V gave up 7 bases and J gave up 7 bases; unmatched junction bases: 7. CDR3 in DNA: TGTGCCAGTACCACGACAGGGGGGGGTGAAAAACTGTTTTTT. It translates to CASTTTGGGEKLFF.

This clone was observed a single time. The chain joins TRBV23-1 to TRBJ2-7, with TRBD2 identical over 12 bases. TRBV23-1 is noted as an ORF with a role that remains uncertain. The CDR3 contains 16 residues. Trimming removed 8 bases from V and 0 bases from J; junction bases left unmatched: 8. The CDR3 DNA follows: TGCGCCAGCGGACCGGGACTAGCGGGCAACTCCTACGAGCAGTACTTC. Its protein product is CASGPGLAGNSYEQYF.

The rearrangement uses TRBV6-5 and TRBJ1-3, with D unresolved. The CDR3 sequence is 10 residues long. CDR1 MNHEY and CDR2 SVGAGI come from the germline V gene. V gave up 9 bases and J gave up 2 bases, with 2 bases separating them. The DNA of the CDR3 is TGTGCCAGAACTGGAAACACCATATATTTT. Its translation is CARTGNTIYF.

In its sample, this clone was seen once. The CDR3 DNA sequence: TGTGCCTGGAGTGTACTAGCGACAGGGTGGAACTATGGCTACACCTTC. Its protein is CAWSVLATGWNYGYTF. V is TRBV30 and J is TRBJ1-2, with TRBD1 identical over 7 bases. The V gene's germline CDR1 is GTSNPN and CDR2 SVGIG (reference sequence). The V segment lost 0 bases and the J segment 2 bases; nucleotides outside the gene matches: 9. The CDR3 runs 16 residues.

J is TRBJ1-5 and V is TRBV18; D gene unclear. V dropped 3 bases and J dropped 0 bases, with 6 bases sitting between them. This CDR3 has 14 residues. From germline, CDR1 is KGHSH and CDR2 LQKENI. CDR3 in amino acids: CASSPQNSNQPQHF. In nucleotides, the CDR3 is TGTGCCAGCTCACCTCAGAATAGCAATCAGCCCCAGCATTTT.

This chain joins TRBV6-2 or TRBV6-3 and TRBJ2-7, with D perhaps being TRBD1 or TRBD2 (5 bases each). The CDR3 consists of 14 residues. The V and J ends lost 3 bases and 3 bases respectively, with 12 bases between them. Germline lookup yields CDR1 MNHEY and CDR2 SVGEGT. CDR3 nucleotide sequence: TGTGCCAGCAGTTATGGGGGTTTGGTCTACGAGCAGTACTTC. Protein sequence: CASSYGGLVYEQYF.